Listed here are 5 T cell receptor beta chains from one sample, sequenced in a study of Ad26.COV2.S vaccination and SARS-CoV-2 variants. This sample's treatment: around 19 received Ad26.COV2.S at low or high dose, single or two shots; about five received placebo; per-sample allocation not given. Collection of samples fell on day 63 after the first vaccine or placebo injection. TCRdb's copy holds only in-frame clones and misses some; the assay was immunoSEQ multiplex PCR. The sample includes about 460,000 clones, 80% to 90% of them seen just once. Sequenced here: peripheral blood, sampled in a trial of Ad26.COV2.S vaccine versus placebo. These receptors were collected from a person aged 18 to 59 who received the Ad26.COV2.S COVID-19 vaccine or a placebo.

V usage is TRBV5-6 and J usage is TRBJ1-1; 9 bases match TRBD1. The V segment lost 1 base and the J segment 3 bases; nucleotides outside the gene matches: 7. CDR3 length: 16 amino acids. The germline V gene encodes CDR1 SGHDT and CDR2 YYEEEE. CDR3 DNA: TGTGCCAGCAGCTTGAGGGGGACAGGGCGGTACACTGAAGCTTTCTTT. This codes for CASSLRGTGRYTEAFF.

The chain is built from TRBV3-1 (or the pseudogene TRBV3-2) and TRBJ2-1; the D gene is possibly TRBD2 (6 bases). From germline, CDR1 is LGHDT and CDR2 YNNKEL (reference sequence). Trimming took 4 bases from V and 10 from J, leaving 17 bases between them. This CDR3 has 14 amino acids. The CDR3, as DNA: TGTGCCAGCAGCCCGACTAGATTTCGTCAGGAGCAGTTCTTC. It is translated as CASSPTRFRQEQFF.

The V call is TRBV5-1, the J call TRBJ2-1; 7 bases agree with TRBD1. The CDR3 runs to 17 residues. In germline, CDR1 is SGHRS, CDR2 YFSETQ. Trimming took 4 bases from V and 6 from J; bases not matched to a gene: 16. CDR3 bases: TGCGCCAGCAGCGCGATACAGGGGACCACTACCCTCAATGAGCAGTTCTTC. Its translation is CASSAIQGTTTLNEQFF.

The V gene is TRBV29-1, the J gene TRBJ2-5; D uncertain. The CDR3 consists of 11 residues. The germline V gene encodes CDR1 SQVTM and CDR2 ANQGSEA. Between the trimmed V and J ends, which lost 0 bases and 11 bases, there was a span of 10 bases. CDR3 bases: TGCAGCGTTGAAGATCTTCGAACGCAGTACTTC. Residues: CSVEDLRTQYF.

J is TRBJ2-2 and V is TRBV7-3; D perhaps matches TRBD1 (6 bases). The CDR3 is 17 residues long. Per germline, CDR1 SGHTA and CDR2 FQGTGA. The V and J ends lost 8 bases and 2 bases respectively, with 21 bases between them. The CDR3 is CASALSTRTANTGELFF. CDR3 bases: TGTGCCAGCGCATTGTCGACGAGGACAGCTAACACCGGGGAGCTGTTTTTT.